Following are 28 T cell receptor beta chains from one sample sequenced in a study of shared T cell receptors in the human thymus. Here immunoSEQ multiplex PCR was the method, and the copy in TCRdb shows in-frame clones only, minus some. Here the sample spans more than 300,000 clones, roughly 94% being singletons. The sequencing sample was made of thymocytes. Receptors were obtained from a human donor.

This chain connects TRBV28 to TRBJ1-2, with D hard to call. Between the trimmed V and J ends, which lost 5 bases and 0 bases, there was a span of 25 bases. Germline V CDR1 and CDR2: MDHEN, SYDVKM. The CDR3 runs 19 residues. The CDR3 bases are TGTGCCAGCAGTCCTACGGGTGGCCCCCTAAAGGGCCCTAACTATGGCTACACCTTC. This encodes CASSPTGGPLKGPNYGYTF.

CDR3 protein: CASQTSGSYEQYF. In nucleotides, the CDR3 is TGTGCCAGCCAGACTAGCGGGAGCTACGAGCAGTACTTC. This chain uses TRBV6-5 with TRBJ2-7, with 12 bases identical to TRBD2. This CDR3 is 13 amino acids long. Germline CDR1 MNHEY, CDR2 SVGAGI. V shed 8 bases and J 3 bases; nucleotides not matched to a gene: 2.

V is TRBV20-1 and J is TRBJ2-7; no reliable D call. Germline lookup yields CDR1 DFQATT and CDR2 SNEGSKA (reference sequence). The CDR3 covers 11 residues. V gave up 5 bases and J gave up 4 bases, with 9 bases separating them. The CDR3 DNA sequence: TGCAGTGCTTGGGCCAGATACGAGCAGTACTTC. Its translation is CSAWARYEQYF.

This chain joins TRBV5-1 and TRBJ2-1; D unclear. Germline V gene data show CDR1 as SGHRS and CDR2 as YFSETQ. V lost 6 bases and J lost 0, with 16 bases in between. This CDR3 contains 16 residues. CDR3 nucleotide sequence: TGCGCCAGCACCTTTACCTACCCGAGCTCCTACAATGAGCAGTTCTTC. Translated, it gives CASTFTYPSSYNEQFF.

The V call is TRBV29-1, the J call TRBJ2-5, with D perhaps matching TRBD1 or TRBD2 (5 bases each). Trimming removed 7 bases at V and 1 base at J, with 22 bases between. Per germline, CDR1 SQVTM and CDR2 ANQGSEA. The CDR3 loop spans 16 amino acids. CDR3 amino acids: CSALPPGRPGQETQYF. CDR3 nucleotide sequence: TGCAGCGCTCTCCCCCCGGGGCGACCAGGCCAAGAGACCCAGTACTTC.

This chain joins TRBV2 and TRBJ2-3; either TRBD1 or TRBD2 may supply D (5 bases each). V lost 0 bases and J lost 1, with 23 bases in between. The CDR3 totals 20 residues. Germline V gives CDR1 SNHLY, CDR2 FYNNEI. The CDR3 loop reads CASSEALPDRDPVGTDTQYF. CDR3 nucleotide sequence: TGTGCCAGCAGTGAAGCTCTCCCCGACCGGGACCCAGTAGGCACAGATACGCAGTATTTT.

J is TRBJ2-7 and V is TRBV5-1; no definite D call. V lost 3 bases to trimming and J lost 3 bases, with 13 bases between them. Germline CDR1 and CDR2: SGHRS and YFSETQ. This CDR3 is built from 14 residues. This CDR3 is CASSYRGRYYEQYF. CDR3 in DNA: TGCGCCAGCAGCTACCGAGGACGGTACTACGAGCAGTACTTC. The variable domain in full, completed from reference TRBV5-1 and TRBJ2-7, reads KAGVTQTPRYLIKTRGQQVTLSCSPISGHRSVSWYQQTPGQGLQFLFEYFSETQRNKGNFPGRFSGRQFSNSRSEMNVSTLELGDSALYLCASSYRGRYYEQYFGPGTRLTVT.

V usage is TRBV7-2 and J usage is TRBJ1-1; D is possibly TRBD1 (6 bases). The CDR3 is 14 residues long. V was cut by 2 bases and J by 6 bases, with 13 bases left in between. The germline gives CDR1 SGHTA, CDR2 FQGNSA. CDR3 sequence reads: CASSLLQGPPEAFF. CDR3 DNA: TGTGCCAGCAGCTTACTGCAGGGGCCGCCTGAAGCTTTCTTT.

The chain couples TRBV10-3 to TRBJ2-7; D perhaps matches TRBD1 (6 bases). In germline, CDR1 is ENHRY, CDR2 SYGVKD. This CDR3 is built from 14 residues. With 2 bases removed from V and 6 bases from J, the gap between germline ends came to 14 bases. The CDR3 sequence: CAISEAARGSEQYF. The CDR3 coding sequence is TGTGCCATCAGTGAGGCGGCCAGGGGTAGCGAGCAGTACTTC.

The chain has TRBV30 and TRBJ2-2; 9 positions match TRBD1. This CDR3 comprises 16 residues. With V trimmed by 4 bases and J by 5 bases, 11 bases remained unmatched. Per the germline V gene, CDR1 is GTSNPN and CDR2 is SVGIG (reference sequence). CDR3 residues: CAWIRAGQGGTGELFF. As DNA, the CDR3 is TGTGCCTGGATTAGGGCGGGACAGGGAGGAACCGGGGAGCTGTTTTTT.

The chain joins TRBV28 to TRBJ1-2; the match to TRBD1 covers 7 bases. Per the germline V gene, CDR1 is MDHEN and CDR2 is SYDVKM. The CDR3 extends over 13 amino acids. V was pared by 10 bases and J by 5 bases, with 10 bases of the junction left unmatched. The CDR3 coding sequence is TGTGCCACCCTCCAGGGGGGCGCGTATGGCTACACCTTC. Translation: CATLQGGAYGYTF.

CDR3 protein: CASSLAYPTRGEKLFF. Written as DNA, the CDR3 is TGTGCCAGCAGCTTAGCATATCCGACGAGGGGTGAAAAACTGTTTTTT. The genes are TRBV7-8 and TRBJ1-4; D perhaps matches TRBD1 (5 bases). The CDR3 extends over 16 amino acids. CDR1 is SGHVS and CDR2 is FQNEAQ in the germline V gene. V lost 0 bases and J 7 bases, leaving 15 bases between the germline ends.

The gene calls are TRBV4-3 and TRBJ2-2, with 7 positions matching TRBD2. With 1 base clipped from V and 5 bases from J, the junction kept 7 bases outside the gene matches. The CDR3 consists of 16 residues. Germline CDR1 is LGHNA and CDR2 is YSLEER. The CDR3 here is CASSQGGLAETGELFF. CDR3 nucleotides: TGCGCCAGCAGCCAAGGCGGTCTAGCGGAAACCGGGGAGCTGTTTTTT.

J is TRBJ1-5 and V is TRBV28; TRBD1 might be the D (6 bases). V was shortened by 5 bases and J by 8 bases, with 13 bases between the two germline ends. This CDR3 is built from 13 residues. Germline CDR1 MDHEN, CDR2 SYDVKM. The CDR3 sequence is CASSPEGGEPQHF. The CDR3 DNA is TGTGCCAGCAGTCCAGAGGGGGGGGAGCCCCAGCATTTT.

This chain joins TRBV12-5 and TRBJ1-1, with D perhaps TRBD1 (5 bases). Germline V lookup: CDR1 LGHNT, CDR2 FRNRAP. Trimming left V 0 bases short and J 3 bases short, with 14 bases between. The CDR3 is 16 residues long. The CDR3 spells CASGLVQGKGYTEAFF. In DNA, the CDR3 is TGTGCTAGTGGTTTGGTACAAGGGAAGGGGTACACTGAAGCTTTCTTT.

This chain links TRBV10-2 with TRBJ2-7; D not resolved. CDR3 length: 14 amino acids. Trimming took 8 bases from V and 1 from J, leaving 15 bases between them. The germline V gene has CDR1 WSHSY and CDR2 SAAADI. In DNA form, the CDR3 reads TGCGCCAGCCTCCGGACCCCTGGGTCCTACGAGCAGTACTTC. Translating gives CASLRTPGSYEQYF.

The J gene is TRBJ2-2, the V gene TRBV4-1, with D unresolved. There are 14 residues in the CDR3. The V end was cut by 0 bases, the J end by 2 bases, with 4 bases between. Germline CDR1 and CDR2: MGHRA and YSYEKL. Here the CDR3 reads CASSQEANTGELFF. The CDR3 coding sequence is TGCGCCAGCAGCCAAGAAGCCAACACCGGGGAGCTGTTTTTT.

The chain links TRBV27 to TRBJ2-6, with 7 nucleotides matching TRBD1. V was clipped by 5 bases and J by 0 bases; unmatched bases: 16. This CDR3 region has 20 residues. Germline V gene lookup returns CDR1 MNHEY and CDR2 SMNVEV (reference sequence). The CDR3 bases are TGTGCCAGCAGTGCCCCCCCGGGACAGACCATGCTCTCTGGGGCCAACGTCCTGACTTTC. Translating gives CASSAPPGQTMLSGANVLTF.

The CDR3 spells CASSKESGSYEQYF. For the CDR3, the DNA is TGTGCCAGCAGCAAAGAGAGCGGATCCTACGAGCAGTACTTC. The chain uses TRBV7-6 and TRBJ2-7; D is perhaps TRBD2 (5 bases). The CDR3 has 14 amino acids. The V gene lost 5 bases and the J gene lost 1 base, with 12 bases spanning the gap. The germline gives CDR1 SGHVS, CDR2 FNYEAQ.

The genes are TRBV10-3 and TRBJ2-1, with D possibly matching TRBD1 (6 bases). The CDR3 contains 19 residues. The germline gives CDR1 ENHRY, CDR2 SYGVKD. V lost 7 bases to trimming and J lost 1 base, with 26 bases between them. Written as DNA, the CDR3 is TGTGCCATCACCCCTAAGGAGGACAGAAGCTCCCAATCCTACAATGAGCAGTTCTTC. Translating gives CAITPKEDRSSQSYNEQFF.

The chain has TRBV30 and TRBJ2-7; unclear D gene. V was clipped by 2 bases and J by 13 bases, with 15 bases between them. Per germline, CDR1 GTSNPN and CDR2 SVGIG (reference sequence). The CDR3 contains 11 residues. The CDR3 is CAWSPDREAYF. CDR3 nucleotide sequence: TGTGCCTGGAGTCCAGACCGAGAAGCATACTTC.

This chain uses TRBV19 with TRBJ1-4; perhaps TRBD1 as D (5 bases). Trimming left V 1 base short and J 7 bases short, with 10 bases between. Germline V gene lookup returns CDR1 LNHDA and CDR2 SQIVND (reference sequence). The CDR3 spans 14 residues. The CDR3, as DNA: TGTGCCAGTAGTATAGCAGGGAGGTGTGAAAAACTGTTTTTT. The encoded protein is CASSIAGRCEKLFF.

The CDR3 nucleotides are TGCGCCAGCAGCCAAGATCGTGAAGGGGCGACTGAAAAACTGTTTTTT. Residues: CASSQDREGATEKLFF. The chain has TRBV4-3 and TRBJ1-4, with D possibly being TRBD1 (5 bases). CDR3 length: 16 residues. Germline values: CDR1 LGHNA, CDR2 YSLEER. V was trimmed by 0 bases and J by 7 bases, leaving 15 bases between them.

This clone was counted once. This CDR3 is also generated by other DNA sequences in the sample. J is TRBJ2-7 and V is TRBV7-9; D is perhaps TRBD2 (7 bases). CDR1 is SEHNR and CDR2 is FQNEAQ in the germline V gene (reference sequence). There are 13 residues in the CDR3. The V and J ends lost 3 bases and 5 bases respectively, with 11 bases between them. CDR3 DNA: TGTGCCAGCAGCTTGGGAGGGGGGGACGAGCAGTACTTC. Amino acid sequence: CASSLGGGDEQYF.

The chain joins TRBV20-1 to TRBJ1-4, with D hard to call. The CDR3 runs 10 residues. The germline CDR1 and CDR2 sequences are DFQATT and SNEGSKA (reference sequence). V was pared by 6 bases and J by 6 bases, with 5 bases between. The CDR3 coding sequence is TGCAGTGCCCTCCATGAAAAACTGTTTTTT. Translated: CSALHEKLFF.

The chain combines TRBV9 with TRBJ2-7, with 8 nucleotides matching TRBD1. V shed 6 bases and J 4 bases; nucleotides not matched to a gene: 12. CDR1 is SGDLS, CDR2 YYNGEE, per germline. CDR3 length equals 15 residues. CDR3 loop: CASTGDGQGTYEQYF. The CDR3, as DNA: TGTGCCAGCACCGGCGACGGACAGGGCACTTACGAGCAGTACTTC.

Only one count was recorded for this clone. The rearrangement joins TRBV12-5 to TRBJ1-2, with 9 bases that match TRBD1. Germline CDR1 is LGHNT and CDR2 is FRNRAP. V lost 5 bases to trimming and J lost 4 bases; unmatched junction nucleotides: 14. This CDR3 comprises 17 residues. Here the CDR3 DNA reads TGTGCTAGTGGTCCCCTCTCTAACAGGGGGCAGGGCTATGGCTACACCTTC. As protein: CASGPLSNRGQGYGYTF. The entire variable domain, with the rest obtained from reference TRBV12-5 and TRBJ1-2, is as follows: DARVTQTPRHKVTEMGQEVTMRCQPILGHNTVFWYRQTMMQGLELLAYFRNRAPLDDSGMPKDRFSAEMPDATLATLKIQPSEPRDSAVYFCASGPLSNRGQGYGYTFGSGTRLTVV.

The V call is TRBV21-1, the J call TRBJ2-5; the DNA was not used to check the table's D call, TRBD2. TRBV21-1 represents a pseudogene. The CDR3 contains 18 residues. CDR3 DNA sequence: TGTGCCAGCAGCAAAACCCTCGGACGGGGAAATCGGCAAGAGACCCAGTACTTC. This encodes CASSKTLGRGNRQETQYF.